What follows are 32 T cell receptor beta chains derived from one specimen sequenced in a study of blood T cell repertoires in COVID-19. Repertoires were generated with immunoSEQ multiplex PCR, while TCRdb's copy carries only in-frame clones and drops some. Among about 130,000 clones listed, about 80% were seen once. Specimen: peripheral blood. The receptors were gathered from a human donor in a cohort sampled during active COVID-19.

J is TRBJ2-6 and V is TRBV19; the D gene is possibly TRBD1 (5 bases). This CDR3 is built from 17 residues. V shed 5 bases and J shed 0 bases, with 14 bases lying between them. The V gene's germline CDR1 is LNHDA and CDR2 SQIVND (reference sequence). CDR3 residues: CASSGAGYSSGANVLTF. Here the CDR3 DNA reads TGTGCCAGTAGTGGGGCAGGGTACTCCTCTGGGGCCAACGTCCTGACTTTC. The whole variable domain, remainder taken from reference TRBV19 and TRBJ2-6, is DGGITQSPKYLFRKEGQNVTLSCEQNLNHDAMYWYRQDPGQGLRLIYYSQIVNDFQKGDIAEGYSVSREKKESFPLTVTSAQKNPTAFYLCASSGAGYSSGANVLTFGAGSRLTVL.

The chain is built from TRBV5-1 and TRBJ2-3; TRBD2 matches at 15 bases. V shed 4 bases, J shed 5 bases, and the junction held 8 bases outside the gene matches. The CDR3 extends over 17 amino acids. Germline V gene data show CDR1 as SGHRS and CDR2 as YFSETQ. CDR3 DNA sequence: TGCGCCAGCAGCGCCGGACTAGCGGGGGGGCGAGGAGATACGCAGTATTTT. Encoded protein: CASSAGLAGGRGDTQYF.

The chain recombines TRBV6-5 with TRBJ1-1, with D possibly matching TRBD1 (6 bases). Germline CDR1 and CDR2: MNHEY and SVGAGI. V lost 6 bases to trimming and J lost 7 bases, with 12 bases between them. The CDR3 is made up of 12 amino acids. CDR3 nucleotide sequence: TGTGCCAGCAGAACGGACAGCCATGAAGCTTTCTTT. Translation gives CASRTDSHEAFF.

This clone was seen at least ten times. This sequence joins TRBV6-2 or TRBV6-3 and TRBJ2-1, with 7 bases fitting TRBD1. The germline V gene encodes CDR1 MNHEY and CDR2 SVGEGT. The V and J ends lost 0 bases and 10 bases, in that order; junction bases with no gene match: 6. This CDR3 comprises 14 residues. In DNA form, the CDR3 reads TGTGCCAGCAGTTACTCGAATAGACAGGGAGAGCAGTTCTTC. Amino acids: CASSYSNRQGEQFF.

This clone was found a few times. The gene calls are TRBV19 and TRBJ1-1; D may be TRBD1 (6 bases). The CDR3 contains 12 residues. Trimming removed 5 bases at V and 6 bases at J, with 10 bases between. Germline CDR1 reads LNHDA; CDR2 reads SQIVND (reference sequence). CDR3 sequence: CASSPRTAEAFF. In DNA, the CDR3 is TGTGCCAGTAGTCCGAGGACAGCTGAAGCTTTCTTT.

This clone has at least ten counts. CDR3 nucleotides: TGTGCCAGCAGCTCGACCGGGGGTAGGGTGGGCGAGCAGTACTTC. Amino acid sequence: CASSSTGGRVGEQYF. V and J are TRBV11-2 and TRBJ2-7; the D gene is possibly TRBD2 (6 bases). Trimming stripped 4 bases from V and 6 bases from J, with 19 bases between. The length of the CDR3 is 15 residues. The V gene's germline CDR1 is SGHAT and CDR2 FQNNGV.

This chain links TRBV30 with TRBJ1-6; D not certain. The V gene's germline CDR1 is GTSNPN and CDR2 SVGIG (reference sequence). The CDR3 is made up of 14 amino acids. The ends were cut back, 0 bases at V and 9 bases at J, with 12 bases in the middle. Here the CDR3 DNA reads TGTGCCTGGAGTGTAAACGCCCGGGGTTCACCCCTCCACTTT. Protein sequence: CAWSVNARGSPLHF.

Here the CDR3 DNA reads TGTGCCAGCAGCTGGGGGGGTAGGACAGATACGCAGTATTTT. Its translation is CASSWGGRTDTQYF. V and J are TRBV7-2 and TRBJ2-3; 7 nucleotides align to TRBD2. V lost 4 bases to trimming and J lost 3 bases; unmatched junction nucleotides: 4. Germline values: CDR1 SGHTA, CDR2 FQGNSA. This CDR3 region has 14 residues.

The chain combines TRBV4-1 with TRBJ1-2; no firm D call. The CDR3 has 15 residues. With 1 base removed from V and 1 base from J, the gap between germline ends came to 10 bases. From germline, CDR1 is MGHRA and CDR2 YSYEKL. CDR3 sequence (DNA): TGCGCCAGCAGCCAAGGACCAGGAAATAACTATGGCTACACCTTC. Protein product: CASSQGPGNNYGYTF.

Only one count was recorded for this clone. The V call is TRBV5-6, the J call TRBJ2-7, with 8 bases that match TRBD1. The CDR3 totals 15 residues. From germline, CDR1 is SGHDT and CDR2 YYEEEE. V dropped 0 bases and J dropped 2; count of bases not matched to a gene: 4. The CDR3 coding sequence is TGTGCCAGCAGCTTGGGGACAGGGTCGCCCTACGAGCAGTACTTC. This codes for CASSLGTGSPYEQYF.

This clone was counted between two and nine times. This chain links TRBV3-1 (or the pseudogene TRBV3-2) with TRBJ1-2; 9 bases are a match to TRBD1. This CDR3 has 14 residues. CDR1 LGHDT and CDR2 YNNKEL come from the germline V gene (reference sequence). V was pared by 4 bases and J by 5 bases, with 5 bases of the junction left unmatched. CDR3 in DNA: TGTGCCAGCAGCCTAAGAGGGACAGGGTATGGCTACACCTTC. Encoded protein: CASSLRGTGYGYTF.

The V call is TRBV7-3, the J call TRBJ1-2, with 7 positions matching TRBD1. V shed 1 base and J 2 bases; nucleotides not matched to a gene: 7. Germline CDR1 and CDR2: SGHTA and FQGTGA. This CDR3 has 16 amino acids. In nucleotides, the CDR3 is TGTGCCAGCAGCTTAAGGTGGGACAGTTCCAACTATGGCTACACCTTC. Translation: CASSLRWDSSNYGYTF.

The CDR3 here is CASSQSASEESHEQYF. CDR3 DNA: TGCGCCAGCAGTCAATCGGCGTCAGAGGAAAGCCACGAGCAGTACTTC. The chain couples TRBV23-1 to TRBJ2-7; no clear D gene. TRBV23-1 belongs to the ORF category, with a function that is uncertain. V was clipped by 0 bases and J by 5 bases, with 17 bases between them. CDR3 length equals 16 residues.

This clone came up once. CDR3 sequence (DNA): TGTGCCAGCAGGATCGACAGGGAGCAGTACTTC. It codes for CASRIDREQYF. This rearrangement joins TRBV6-6 to TRBJ2-7, with a tentative D call TRBD1 (6 bases). V gave up 6 bases and J gave up 7 bases, with 10 bases separating them. CDR1 is MNHNY and CDR2 is SVGAGI in the germline V gene (reference sequence). The CDR3 has 11 residues.

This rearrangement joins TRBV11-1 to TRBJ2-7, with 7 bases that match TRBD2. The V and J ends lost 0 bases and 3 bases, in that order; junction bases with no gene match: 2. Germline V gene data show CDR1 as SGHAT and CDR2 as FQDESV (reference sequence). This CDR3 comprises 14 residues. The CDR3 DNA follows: TGTGCCAGCAGCTTAGCGGGGGGGAGCTACGAGCAGTACTTC. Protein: CASSLAGGSYEQYF.

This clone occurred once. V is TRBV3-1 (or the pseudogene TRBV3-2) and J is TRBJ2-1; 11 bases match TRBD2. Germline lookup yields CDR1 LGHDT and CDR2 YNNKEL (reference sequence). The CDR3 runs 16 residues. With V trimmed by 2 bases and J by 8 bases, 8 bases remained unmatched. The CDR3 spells CASSQSLAGGFDEQFF. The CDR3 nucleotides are TGTGCCAGCAGCCAATCTCTAGCGGGGGGTTTCGATGAGCAGTTCTTC.

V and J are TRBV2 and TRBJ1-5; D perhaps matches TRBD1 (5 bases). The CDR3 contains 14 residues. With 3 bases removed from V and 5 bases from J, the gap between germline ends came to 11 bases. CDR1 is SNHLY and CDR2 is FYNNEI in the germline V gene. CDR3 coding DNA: TGTGCCAGCAGTGAGGGGGGTCGAGATCAGCCCCAGCATTTT. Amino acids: CASSEGGRDQPQHF. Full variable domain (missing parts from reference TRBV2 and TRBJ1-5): EPEVTQTPSHQVTQMGQEVILRCVPISNHLYFYWYRQILGQKVEFLVSFYNNEISEKSEIFDDQFSVERPDGSNFTLKIRSTKLEDSAMYFCASSEGGRDQPQHFGDGTRLSIL.

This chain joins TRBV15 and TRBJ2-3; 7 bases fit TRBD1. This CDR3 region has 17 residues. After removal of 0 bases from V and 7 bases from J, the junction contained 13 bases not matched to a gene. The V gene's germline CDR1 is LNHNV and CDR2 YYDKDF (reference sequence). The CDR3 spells CATSRERGLRFLYTQYF. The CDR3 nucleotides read TGTGCCACCAGCAGAGAAAGGGGGCTGAGGTTTCTATATACGCAGTATTTT.

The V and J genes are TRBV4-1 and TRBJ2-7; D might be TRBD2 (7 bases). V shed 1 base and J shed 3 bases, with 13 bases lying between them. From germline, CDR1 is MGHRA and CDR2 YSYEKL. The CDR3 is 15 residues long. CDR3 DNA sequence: TGCGCCAGCAGCCAAGCGGGGGGCGCGGGCTACGAGCAGTACTTC. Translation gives CASSQAGGAGYEQYF.

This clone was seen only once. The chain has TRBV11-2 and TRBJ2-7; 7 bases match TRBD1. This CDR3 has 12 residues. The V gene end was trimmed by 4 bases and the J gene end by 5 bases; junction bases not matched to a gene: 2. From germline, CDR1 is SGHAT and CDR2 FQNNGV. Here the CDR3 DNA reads TGTGCCAGCAGCTCACAGGGGCACGAGCAGTACTTC. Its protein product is CASSSQGHEQYF.

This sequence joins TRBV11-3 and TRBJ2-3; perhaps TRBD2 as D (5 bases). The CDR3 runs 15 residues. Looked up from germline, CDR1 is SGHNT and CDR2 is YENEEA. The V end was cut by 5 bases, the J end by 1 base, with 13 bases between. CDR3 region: CASSQGRFGTDTQYF. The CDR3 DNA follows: TGTGCCAGCAGCCAAGGGAGATTTGGCACAGATACGCAGTATTTT.

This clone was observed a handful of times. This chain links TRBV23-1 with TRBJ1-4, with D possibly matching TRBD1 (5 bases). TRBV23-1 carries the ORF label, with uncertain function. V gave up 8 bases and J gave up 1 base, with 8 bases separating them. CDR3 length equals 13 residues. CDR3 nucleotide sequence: TGCGCCAGCCCGGGGGAAACTAATGAAAAACTGTTTTTT. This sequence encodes CASPGETNEKLFF.

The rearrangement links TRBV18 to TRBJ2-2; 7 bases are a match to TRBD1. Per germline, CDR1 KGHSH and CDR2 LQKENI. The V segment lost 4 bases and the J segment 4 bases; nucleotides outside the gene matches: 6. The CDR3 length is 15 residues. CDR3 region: CASSLGQAITGELFF. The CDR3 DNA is TGTGCCAGCTCACTAGGACAGGCGATCACCGGGGAGCTGTTTTTT.

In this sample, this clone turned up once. CDR3 amino acids: CASSPRRITDYEQYF. CDR3 sequence (DNA): TGTGCCAGCAGCCCCCGGAGAATTACCGACTACGAGCAGTACTTC. The rearrangement uses TRBV14 and TRBJ2-7; D is ambiguous. From germline, CDR1 is SGHDN and CDR2 FVKESK. The length of the CDR3 is 15 residues. Trimming cost V 4 bases and J 3 bases, with 16 bases left between them.

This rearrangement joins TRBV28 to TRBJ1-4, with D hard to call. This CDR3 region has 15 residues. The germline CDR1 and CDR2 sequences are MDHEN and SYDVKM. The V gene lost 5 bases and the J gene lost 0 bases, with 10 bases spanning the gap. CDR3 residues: CASSTRGSTNEKLFF. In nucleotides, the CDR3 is TGTGCCAGCAGTACCCGAGGATCAACTAATGAAAAACTGTTTTTT.

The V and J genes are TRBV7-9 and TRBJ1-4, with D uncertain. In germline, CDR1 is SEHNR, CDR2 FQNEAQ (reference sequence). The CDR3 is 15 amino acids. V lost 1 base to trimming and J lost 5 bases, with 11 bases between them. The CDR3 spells CASSLVAGQNEKLFF. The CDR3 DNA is TGTGCCAGCAGCTTAGTGGCAGGCCAAAATGAAAAACTGTTTTTT. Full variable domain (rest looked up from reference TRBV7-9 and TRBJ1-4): DTGVSQNPRHKITKRGQNVTFRCDPISEHNRLYWYRQTLGQGPEFLTYFQNEAQLEKSRLLSDRFSAERPKGSFSTLEIQRTEQGDSAMYLCASSLVAGQNEKLFFGSGTQLSVL.

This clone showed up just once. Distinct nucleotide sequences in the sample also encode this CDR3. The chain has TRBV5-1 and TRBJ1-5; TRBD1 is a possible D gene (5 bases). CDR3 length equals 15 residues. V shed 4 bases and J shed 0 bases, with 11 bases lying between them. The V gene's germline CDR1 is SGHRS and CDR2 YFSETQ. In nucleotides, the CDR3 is TGCGCCAGCAGCCCGGGGGGTTATAGCAATCAGCCCCAGCATTTT. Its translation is CASSPGGYSNQPQHF.

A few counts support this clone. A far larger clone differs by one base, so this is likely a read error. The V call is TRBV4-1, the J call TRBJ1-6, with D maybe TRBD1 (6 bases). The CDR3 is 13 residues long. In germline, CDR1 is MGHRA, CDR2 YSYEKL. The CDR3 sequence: CPSSRQENSPLHF. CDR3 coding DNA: TGCCCCAGCAGCCGACAGGAAAATTCACCCCTCCACTTT.

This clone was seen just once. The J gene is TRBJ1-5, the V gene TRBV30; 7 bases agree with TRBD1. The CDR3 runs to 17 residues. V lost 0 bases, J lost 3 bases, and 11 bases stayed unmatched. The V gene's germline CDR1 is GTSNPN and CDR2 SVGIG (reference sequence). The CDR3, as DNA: TGTGCCTGGAGTGTAGTCCATGGGGGACAGATCAATCAGCCCCAGCATTTT. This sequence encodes CAWSVVHGGQINQPQHF.

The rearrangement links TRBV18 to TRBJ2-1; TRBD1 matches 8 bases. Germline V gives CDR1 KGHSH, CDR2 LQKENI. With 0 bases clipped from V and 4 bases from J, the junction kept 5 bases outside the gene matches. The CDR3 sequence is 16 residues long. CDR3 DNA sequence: TGTGCCAGCTCACCACCGACAGGGGCGTCTTACAATGAGCAGTTCTTC. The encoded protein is CASSPPTGASYNEQFF. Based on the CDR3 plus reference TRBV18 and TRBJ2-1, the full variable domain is NAGVMQNPRHLVRRRGQEARLRCSPMKGHSHVYWYRQLPEEGLKFMVYLQKENIIDESGMPKERFSAEFPKEGPSILRIQQVVRGDSAAYFCASSPPTGASYNEQFFGPGTRLTVL.

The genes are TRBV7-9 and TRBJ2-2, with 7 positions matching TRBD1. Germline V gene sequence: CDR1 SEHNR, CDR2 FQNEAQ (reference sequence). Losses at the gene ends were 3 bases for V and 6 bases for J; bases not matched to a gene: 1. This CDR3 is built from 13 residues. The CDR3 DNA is TGTGCCAGCAGCTTGACAGGGTCCGGGGAGCTGTTTTTT. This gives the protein CASSLTGSGELFF.

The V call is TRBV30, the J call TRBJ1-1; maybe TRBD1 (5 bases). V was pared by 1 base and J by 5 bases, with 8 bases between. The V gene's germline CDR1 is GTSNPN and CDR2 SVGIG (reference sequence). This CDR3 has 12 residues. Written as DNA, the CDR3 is TGTGCCTGGAGTGCGTCAGGGACTGAAGCTTTCTTT. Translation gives CAWSASGTEAFF.